Listed here are 10 T cell receptor beta chains from one sample, sequenced in a study of cytomegalovirus exposure and HLA in healthy donors (dated by TCRdb to the late 2010s). Library preparation employed the immunoSEQ multiplex PCR assay. A mixture of 60 forward primers for TCR Vbeta segments and 13 reverse primers for TCR Jbeta segments was used in the multiplex PCR. TCRdb stores this immuneACCESS table with in-frame sequences only. Part of the clones is absent; in the studies checked, under half of the shortfall reflects unresolved V genes, and no reason is known for the rest. A total of fewer than 200,000 clones appear in this sample, around 77% of them only once. The ten largest clonotypes hold 3.7% of the sample. Sequenced input: PBMCs. The receptors were sampled from a man aged 25 to 45 in good health and CMV-seropositive.

This chain joins TRBV6-5 and TRBJ2-7; the match to TRBD2 covers 9 bases. V was pared by 0 bases and J by 4 bases, with 4 bases of the junction left unmatched. Germline CDR1 MNHEY, CDR2 SVGAGI. The CDR3 is made up of 15 amino acids. CDR3 sequence (DNA): TGTGCCAGCAGTTACTCGCGGGGGGGCGGGTACGAGCAGTACTTC. As protein: CASSYSRGGGYEQYF.

The rearrangement uses TRBV6-1 and TRBJ1-6, with D possibly matching TRBD1 (5 bases). Germline loops: CDR1 MNHNS, CDR2 SASEGT. Deletions cut 2 bases from V and 10 bases from J, with 12 bases between. The CDR3 covers 14 residues. CDR3 in amino acids: CASSELAGYSPLHF. The CDR3 DNA sequence: TGTGCCAGCAGTGAATTGGCAGGGTACTCACCCCTCCACTTT.

The V gene is TRBV5-1, the J gene TRBJ2-3, with TRBD2 matching 13 bases. V was clipped by 4 bases and J by 6 bases; unmatched bases: 11. The V gene's germline CDR1 is SGHRS and CDR2 YFSETQ. CDR3 length equals 17 residues. For the CDR3, the DNA is TGCGCCAGCAGCGGGGGGACTAGCGGGACCATCGGGGATACGCAGTATTTT. Translating it yields CASSGGTSGTIGDTQYF.

The chain carries TRBV6-4 and TRBJ2-2; TRBD1 matches 8 bases. V lost 4 bases to trimming and J lost 4 bases; unmatched junction nucleotides: 5. Germline loops: CDR1 MRHNA, CDR2 SNTAGT. CDR3 length equals 15 residues. The CDR3 sequence: CASSARQGSTGELFF. For the CDR3, the DNA is TGTGCCAGCAGTGCCCGACAGGGGAGCACCGGGGAGCTGTTTTTT.

The chain has TRBV29-1 and TRBJ2-1; 10 bases line up with TRBD2. The germline CDR1 and CDR2 sequences are SQVTM and ANQGSEA. The CDR3 runs 14 residues. After removal of 3 bases from V and 4 bases from J, the junction contained 3 bases not matched to a gene. CDR3 DNA: TGCAGCGTTGAGCCTAGCGGGGGTTACAATGAGCAGTTCTTC. It is translated as CSVEPSGGYNEQFF.

The count of this clone is one. This sequence joins TRBV30 and TRBJ2-5, with D perhaps TRBD2 (7 bases). The CDR3 runs to 13 residues. V was cut by 6 bases and J by 4 bases, with 15 bases left in between. The germline V gene has CDR1 GTSNPN and CDR2 SVGIG (reference sequence). Here the CDR3 DNA reads TGTGCCTGCAACCTAGGGGGGGGAGAGACCCAGTACTTC. As protein: CACNLGGGETQYF.

The chain has TRBV27 and TRBJ2-7; 9 bases align to TRBD1. Per the germline V gene, CDR1 is MNHEY and CDR2 is SMNVEV (reference sequence). V lost 4 bases and J lost 3; bases outside the gene matches: 7. The length of the CDR3 is 15 residues. CDR3 amino acids: CASSSTGTGSYEQYF. CDR3 in DNA: TGTGCCAGCAGTTCGACCGGGACAGGGAGCTACGAGCAGTACTTC.

This clone was found once. J is TRBJ2-5 and V is TRBV5-1; the match to TRBD1 covers 7 bases. Germline V gene sequence: CDR1 SGHRS, CDR2 YFSETQ. V dropped 3 bases and J dropped 3; count of bases not matched to a gene: 8. The CDR3 runs 15 residues. For the CDR3, the DNA is TGCGCCAGCAGCTCCCTACCGGGGACAGAAGAGACCCAGTACTTC. This gives the protein CASSSLPGTEETQYF.

V is TRBV6-1 and J is TRBJ2-7; TRBD1 might be the D (6 bases). The CDR3 loop spans 13 amino acids. In germline, CDR1 is MNHNS, CDR2 SASEGT. Trimming stripped 6 bases from V and 1 base from J, with 10 bases between. CDR3 sequence: CASRFGQSYEQYF. The CDR3 DNA sequence: TGTGCCAGCAGATTCGGACAGTCCTACGAGCAGTACTTC.

This clone occurred once. V is TRBV7-2 and J is TRBJ1-1, with 8 bases fitting TRBD1. Trimming took 5 bases from V and 3 from J; bases not matched to a gene: 5. This CDR3 contains 14 residues. The germline CDR1 and CDR2 sequences are SGHTA and FQGNSA. The DNA of the CDR3 is TGTGCCAGCAGCCCCCGACAGGGGCACACTGAAGCTTTCTTT. The encoded protein is CASSPRQGHTEAFF.